This TCR beta chain was observed in a study of radiotherapy plus CTLA-4 blockade in lung cancer. Study-wide context: For about 19% of patients, objective responses occurred, and around 31% had disease control.

General observations from the study: An expansion of tumor-derived TCR clones occurred in blood after radiotherapy plus ipilimumab. Early clone dynamics of blood T cells, plus interferon-beta, reportedly predicted response best.

The study treated chemo-refractory metastatic non-small-cell lung cancer patients with focal radiation plus ipilimumab CTLA-4 blockade. Looked up from germline, CDR1 is PRHDT and CDR2 is FYEKMQ (reference sequence). The CDR3 is made up of 14 amino acids. The method was immunoSEQ multiplex PCR; TCRdb's version includes in-frame clones alone and lacks a portion of them. The sample includes under 95,000 clones, about 84% of them seen just once. Notes on this clone: Its antigen is not identified.

V gene TRBV13 combines with J gene TRBJ2-5, with D possibly matching TRBD2 (6 bases). The J call may be incorrect, as the DNA end agrees better with TRBJ2-7. Sample: peripheral blood, taken from a patient treated with radiotherapy plus ipilimumab. The clonotype comes from a human donor with non-small cell lung cancer who had stable disease on radiotherapy plus ipilimumab. In nucleotides, the CDR3 is TGTGCCAGCAGCCCAAACAGGAGGGCCCACGAGCAGTACTTC. Protein product: CASSPNRRAHEQYF.